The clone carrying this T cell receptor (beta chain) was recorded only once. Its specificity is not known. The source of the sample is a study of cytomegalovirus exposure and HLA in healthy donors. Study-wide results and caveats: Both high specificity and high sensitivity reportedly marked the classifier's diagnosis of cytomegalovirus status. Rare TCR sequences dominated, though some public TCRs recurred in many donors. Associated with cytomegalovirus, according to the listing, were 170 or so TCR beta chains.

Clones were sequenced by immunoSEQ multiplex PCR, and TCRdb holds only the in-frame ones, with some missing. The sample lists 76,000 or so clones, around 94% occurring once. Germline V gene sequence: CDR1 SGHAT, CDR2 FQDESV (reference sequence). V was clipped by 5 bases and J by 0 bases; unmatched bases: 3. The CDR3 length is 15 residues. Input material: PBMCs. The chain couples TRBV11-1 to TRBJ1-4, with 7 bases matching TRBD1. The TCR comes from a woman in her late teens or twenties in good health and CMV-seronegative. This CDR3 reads CASSLGTATNEKLFF. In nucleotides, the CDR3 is TGTGCCAGCAGCCTAGGGACAGCAACTAATGAAAAACTGTTTTTT.